This TCR beta chain was captured by sequencing in a study of beta chain features in type 1 diabetes. General observations from the study: PCR might favor shorter templates, equally in patients and controls. Among type 1 diabetes patients, VDJ junctions had fewer insertions and more deletions. Whether TCRB rearrangement is influenced by HLA type went unresolved here. Among all four CD4+ subsets, Type 1 diabetes patients had TCRB CDR3s that were moderately but significantly shorter.

Purity above 98% was achieved in all sorted populations. Of the isolated RNA, all was reverse transcribed, and so the sequenced material was expressed TCRB transcripts. Data came from immunoSEQ multiplex PCR; TCRdb stores just in-frame clones and leaves some out. The sample lists more than 300,000 clones; 8% to 10% were seen once. The sample holds a few counts of this clone. Its antigen is not known. This receptor was obtained from a man aged 25-45 years with type 1 diabetes. Specimen: central memory CD4+ T cells from blood.

DNA for the CDR3: TGTGCCAGCTTCGAGAGGGGCAGGTACGAGCAGTACTTC. Residues: CASFERGRYEQYF. The chain employs TRBV28 and TRBJ2-7; D could derive from TRBD1 or TRBD2 (5 bases each). This CDR3 region has 13 residues. Germline V lookup: CDR1 MDHEN, CDR2 SYDVKM. V lost 8 bases and J 4 bases, leaving 15 bases between the germline ends.